Listed below are T cell receptor beta chains from one sample, sequenced in a study of blood T cell repertoires in COVID-19. Produced via immunoSEQ multiplex PCR; TCRdb's table is partial and in-frame only. The profile shows around 180,000 clones, more than 75% of them singletons. Sequencing was carried out using peripheral blood. These receptors were collected from a human donor in a cohort sampled during active COVID-19. Each CDR3 is given with its conserved first and last residue. The order of the fields is clone size, J gene, D gene, V gene, CDR3 DNA, CDR3 protein. The D gene is left open where the match is weak. Not all rows give a size; the values are once, few, many and, for expanded clones, a class.

abundance: NA; j_gene: TRBJ1-1; d_gene: NA; v_gene: TRBV5-1; CDR3nt: TGCGCCAGCAGCTTGGAGCCAGCGGGCGTGAACACTGAAGCTTTCTTT; CDR3aa: CASSLEPAGVNTEAFF
abundance: NA; j_gene: TRBJ1-1; d_gene: NA; v_gene: TRBV7-9; CDR3nt: TGTGCCAGCAACCAAGACGGGAATAAAGCTTTCTTT; CDR3aa: CASNQDGNKAFF
abundance: NA; j_gene: TRBJ2-1; d_gene: TRBD2; v_gene: TRBV7-2; CDR3nt: TGTGCCAGCAGCCTCGGGACTAGCGGGACCTACAATGAGCAGTTCTTC; CDR3aa: CASSLGTSGTYNEQFF
abundance: NA; j_gene: TRBJ1-5; d_gene: NA; v_gene: TRBV4-1; CDR3nt: TGCGCCAGCAGCCAAGACGGAGGGATTGGGAATCAGCCCCAGCATTTT; CDR3aa: CASSQDGGIGNQPQHF
abundance: NA; j_gene: TRBJ2-5; d_gene: NA; v_gene: TRBV28; CDR3nt: TGTGCCAGCAGTTTTCTGCAGGGATGGAAGCAAGAGACCCAGTACTTC; CDR3aa: CASSFLQGWKQETQYF
abundance: few; j_gene: TRBJ1-1; d_gene: TRBD1; v_gene: TRBV4-1; CDR3nt: TGCGCCAGCAGCCAAACAGGGGGCTGGACTGAAGCTTTCTTT; CDR3aa: CASSQTGGWTEAFF
abundance: once; j_gene: TRBJ2-4; d_gene: TRBD1; v_gene: TRBV4-1; CDR3nt: TGCGCCAGCAGCCCATCCCCCGGGACAGGGGGCTTCAGCATTCAGTACTTC; CDR3aa: CASSPSPGTGGFSIQYF
abundance: NA; j_gene: TRBJ2-5; d_gene: NA; v_gene: TRBV7-9; CDR3nt: TGTGCCAGCAGCTTAGGAACGGTAGAGACCCAGTACTTC; CDR3aa: CASSLGTVETQYF
abundance: NA; j_gene: TRBJ1-1; d_gene: NA; v_gene: TRBV5-6; CDR3nt: TGTGCCAGCAGCCCACCCGGGCTGGGGAGCACTGAAGCTTTCTTT; CDR3aa: CASSPPGLGSTEAFF
abundance: NA; j_gene: TRBJ1-1; d_gene: NA; v_gene: TRBV19; CDR3nt: TGTGCCAGTAGCGGACAGAGGAACACTGAAGCTTTCTTT; CDR3aa: CASSGQRNTEAFF
abundance: once; j_gene: TRBJ2-1; d_gene: TRBD1; v_gene: TRBV7-2; CDR3nt: TGTGCCAGCAGCTTAGACAGGGGGAGCTACAATGAGCAGTTCTTC; CDR3aa: CASSLDRGSYNEQFF
abundance: NA; j_gene: TRBJ2-3; d_gene: NA; v_gene: TRBV5-1; CDR3nt: TGCGCCAGCAGCTTGGCGCTAGCAGGCACAGATACGCAGTATTTT; CDR3aa: CASSLALAGTDTQYF
abundance: NA; j_gene: TRBJ1-2; d_gene: TRBD1; v_gene: TRBV5-8; CDR3nt: TGTGCCAGCAGAGACGGACAGGGGATTCTCTATGGCTACACCTTC; CDR3aa: CASRDGQGILYGYTF
abundance: NA; j_gene: TRBJ2-7; d_gene: NA; v_gene: TRBV3-1/TRBV3-2; CDR3nt: TGTGCCAGCAGCCTACAGGGAGCCTACGAGCAGTACTTC; CDR3aa: CASSLQGAYEQYF
abundance: NA; j_gene: TRBJ1-1; d_gene: TRBD1; v_gene: TRBV5-6; CDR3nt: TGTGCCAGCAGCGACATGGGACAGGGGTACACTGAAGCTTTCTTT; CDR3aa: CASSDMGQGYTEAFF
abundance: NA; j_gene: TRBJ2-7; d_gene: NA; v_gene: TRBV2; CDR3nt: TGTGCCAGCAGATCAACTGTCACCTACGAGCAGTACTTC; CDR3aa: CASRSTVTYEQYF
abundance: NA; j_gene: TRBJ2-5; d_gene: TRBD2; v_gene: TRBV10-2; CDR3nt: TGCGCCAGCAGTGTGACTAACATTGGGACTAACCAAGAGACCCAGTACTTC; CDR3aa: CASSVTNIGTNQETQYF
abundance: NA; j_gene: TRBJ2-2; d_gene: NA; v_gene: TRBV6-6; CDR3nt: TGTGCCAGCAGTTACTCTGGAGGGTCCGTCACCGGGGAGCTGTTTTTT; CDR3aa: CASSYSGGSVTGELFF
abundance: NA; j_gene: TRBJ2-1; d_gene: NA; v_gene: TRBV6-2/TRBV6-3; CDR3nt: TGTGCCAGCAGTACGGGTATATACAATGAGCAGTTCTTC; CDR3aa: CASSTGIYNEQFF
abundance: once; j_gene: TRBJ2-1; d_gene: NA; v_gene: TRBV18; CDR3nt: TGTGCCAGCTCACCGGGCGGGGATGAGCAGTTCTTC; CDR3aa: CASSPGGDEQFF
abundance: NA; j_gene: TRBJ2-3; d_gene: NA; v_gene: TRBV5-1; CDR3nt: TGCGCCACCCACACAGATACGCAGTATTTT; CDR3aa: CATHTDTQYF